The 27 T cell receptor beta chains presented below share a single source sample, sequenced in a study of CD8 T cells in ankylosing spondylitis. TCRdb itself ran the 5' RACE reads through MiXCR, one entry per CDR3 protein. The sample has about 540,000 distinct CDR3 sequences; about 12% are singletons. Which antigens these TCRs recognize remains unknown. Study findings and constraints: About 8 highly homologous variants formed a TCR beta motif that appeared characteristic of ankylosing spondylitis blood.

Sequencing used blood, either unsorted or a sorted T cell fraction (not recorded which). The source of these receptors is a male donor with ankylosing spondylitis.

The chain links TRBV15 to TRBJ1-1; unclear D gene. The CDR3 has 12 residues. V was trimmed by 3 bases and J by 0 bases, leaving 2 bases between them. Germline CDR1 LNHNV, CDR2 YYDKDF (reference sequence). The CDR3 DNA reads TGTGCCACCAGCAGCATGAACACTGAAGCTTTCTTT. Its protein product is CATSSMNTEAFF.

The V and J genes are TRBV27 and TRBJ1-2, with a tentative D call TRBD1 (6 bases). The CDR3 is made up of 15 amino acids. Germline CDR1 reads MNHEY; CDR2 reads SMNVEV (reference sequence). The ends were cut back, 5 bases at V and 5 bases at J, with 18 bases in the middle. CDR3 nucleotides: TGTGCCAGCAGTCCGGGTTTAGGGGGGCCGTATGGCTACACCTTC. Its protein product is CASSPGLGGPYGYTF.

This clonotype was seen a few times. This chain uses TRBV5-1 with TRBJ1-1, with D possibly matching TRBD1 (5 bases). The V and J ends lost 9 bases and 6 bases respectively, with 18 bases between them. Germline V gene data show CDR1 as SGHRS and CDR2 as YFSETQ. This CDR3 region has 13 residues. This CDR3 is CATTQGKVAEAFF. The CDR3 nucleotides read TGCGCCACCACCCAGGGAAAGGTGGCTGAAGCTTTCTTT.

Ten or more counts support this clonotype. The chain has TRBV4-1 and TRBJ2-5; 8 nucleotides align to TRBD2. CDR3 length: 13 residues. Trimming at V came to 4 bases and at J to 5 bases, leaving 3 bases not matched to a gene. The germline CDR1 and CDR2 sequences are MGHRA and YSYEKL. DNA for the CDR3: TGCGCCAGCAGCCGATTAGCGGGGGAGACCCAGTACTTC. This codes for CASSRLAGETQYF.

This chain links TRBV20-1 with TRBJ1-2, with D hard to call. Trimming cost V 3 bases and J 2 bases, with 10 bases left between them. Per the germline V gene, CDR1 is DFQATT and CDR2 is SNEGSKA (reference sequence). This CDR3 contains 13 residues. The DNA of the CDR3 is TGCAGTGCTAGGGTCCCAGAGAACTATGGCTACACCTTC. It encodes CSARVPENYGYTF.

The sample holds a few counts of this clonotype. The chain employs TRBV12-5 and TRBJ2-3; 10 bases line up with TRBD1. This CDR3 is built from 15 residues. From germline, CDR1 is LGHNT and CDR2 FRNRAP. V shed 6 bases, J shed 3 bases, and the junction held 6 bases outside the gene matches. In DNA, the CDR3 is TGTGCTAGTGGACCCGACAGGGGGCGGACAGATACGCAGTATTTT. Amino acid sequence: CASGPDRGRTDTQYF.

The rearrangement uses TRBV5-6 and TRBJ2-7; D unclear. Germline loops: CDR1 SGHDT, CDR2 YYEEEE. CDR3 length equals 14 residues. The V end was cut by 6 bases, the J end by 0 bases, with 13 bases between. CDR3 amino acids: CASTLRWSSYEQYF. The CDR3 nucleotides read TGTGCCAGCACCCTGCGGTGGAGCTCCTACGAGCAGTACTTC.

A few counts support this clonotype. CDR3 protein: CASSPTSGKSSYEQYF. The CDR3 coding sequence is TGTGCCAGCAGCCCGACTAGCGGGAAAAGCTCCTACGAGCAGTACTTC. V is TRBV7-9 and J is TRBJ2-7; 11 bases line up with TRBD2. The CDR3 contains 16 residues. The V gene end was trimmed by 5 bases and the J gene end by 0 bases; junction bases not matched to a gene: 6. Looked up from germline, CDR1 is SEHNR and CDR2 is FQNEAQ (reference sequence).

The V and J genes are TRBV5-5 and TRBJ1-1; D gene uncertain. This CDR3 contains 15 residues. Trimming shortened V by 8 bases and J by 1 base, and 18 bases separated the two germline ends. Germline V lookup: CDR1 SGHKS, CDR2 YYEKEE (reference sequence). The CDR3, as DNA: TGTGCCAGTAGCAGCTATAGGAGAGGGAACACTGAAGCTTTCTTT. Its translation is CASSSYRRGNTEAFF. The full variable domain, with the rest looked up from reference TRBV5-5 and TRBJ1-1, is DAGVTQSPTHLIKTRGQQVTLRCSPISGHKSVSWYQQVLGQGPQFIFQYYEKEERGRGNFPDRFSARQFPNYSSELNVNALLLGDSALYLCASSSYRRGNTEAFFGQGTRLTVV.

This chain connects TRBV7-9 to TRBJ1-4, with 7 bases aligning to TRBD1. V dropped 4 bases and J dropped 5; count of bases not matched to a gene: 7. The CDR3 is 15 residues long. Germline loops: CDR1 SEHNR, CDR2 FQNEAQ (reference sequence). The CDR3 loop is CASSSRMDRNEKLFF. CDR3 in DNA: TGTGCCAGCAGCTCGAGGATGGACAGGAATGAAAAACTGTTTTTT.

The chain has TRBV5-6 and TRBJ1-2; 9 bases line up with TRBD1. With 5 bases clipped from V and 7 bases from J, the junction kept 6 bases outside the gene matches. Per the germline V gene, CDR1 is SGHDT and CDR2 is YYEEEE. This CDR3 spans 13 amino acids. CDR3: CASSSGTGPGYTF. CDR3 sequence (DNA): TGTGCCAGCAGTTCCGGGACAGGGCCTGGCTACACCTTC.

Concerning this clonotype: This CDR3 is missing its conserved last phenylalanine or tryptophan, likely due to a read error. This rearrangement joins TRBV5-1 to TRBJ2-1, with TRBD2 matching 14 bases. With 0 bases clipped from V and 13 bases from J, the junction kept 15 bases outside the gene matches. This CDR3 is built from 18 residues. Germline assignment: CDR1 SGHRS and CDR2 YFSETQ. The CDR3 sequence is CASSLGGLAGVRGPDQFL. For the CDR3, the DNA is TGCGCCAGCAGCTTGGGGGGACTAGCGGGAGTTAGGGGGCCGGACCAGTTCCTC.

The chain combines TRBV24-1 with TRBJ2-3; unclear D gene. Between the trimmed V and J ends, which lost 2 bases and 2 bases, there was a span of 1 base. CDR1 KGHDR and CDR2 SFDVKD come from the germline V gene. The CDR3 loop spans 12 amino acids. CDR3 bases: TGTGCCACCAGTGATTACACAGATACGCAGTATTTT. It is translated as CATSDYTDTQYF.

This clonotype came up a few times. The chain couples TRBV2 to TRBJ2-1; maybe TRBD2 (6 bases). CDR3 length: 14 amino acids. The ends were cut back, 7 bases at V and 8 bases at J, with 18 bases in the middle. Germline CDR1 SNHLY, CDR2 FYNNEI. For the CDR3, the DNA is TGTGCCAGCATATCGGGGCTAGCGATCGATGAGCAGTTCTTC. Translated: CASISGLAIDEQFF.

This clonotype was picked up many times. The genes are TRBV12-3 or TRBV12-4 and TRBJ2-1; D unclear. Trimming left V 7 bases short and J 8 bases short, with 15 bases between. CDR3 size: 13 residues. The CDR3 protein is CASTPGVKHEQFF. The CDR3 DNA sequence: TGTGCCAGCACCCCCGGCGTGAAACATGAGCAGTTCTTC.

The chain carries TRBV10-2 and TRBJ2-2; 7 bases match TRBD1. The J segment lost 6 bases and the V segment lost 6 bases, leaving 10 bases of the junction unmatched. CDR3 length equals 15 residues. In germline, CDR1 is WSHSY, CDR2 SAAADI. The CDR3 nucleotides read TGCGCCAGCAGCTTCGGGACAGCCTACCCCGGGGAGCTGTTTTTT. Its protein is CASSFGTAYPGELFF.

This clonotype was seen repeatedly, ten times or more. The V call is TRBV11-2, the J call TRBJ1-1, with 9 bases that match TRBD1. The CDR3 runs 14 residues. CDR1 is SGHAT, CDR2 FQNNGV, per germline. The CDR3 sequence: CAGAGGTGTSEAFF. CDR3 nucleotides: TGTGCAGGGGCGGGAGGGACAGGGACCTCTGAAGCTTTCTTT. Combining the CDR3 with reference TRBV11-2 and TRBJ1-1 gives the whole variable domain EAGVAQSPRYKIIEKRQSVAFWCNPISGHATLYWYQQILGQGPKLLIQFQNNGVVDDSQLPKDRFSAERLKGVDSTLKIQPAKLEDSAVYLCAGAGGTGTSEAFFGQGTRLTVV.

This clonotype was picked up a small number of times. This sequence joins TRBV29-1 and TRBJ2-2, with a possible D match to TRBD2 (5 bases). This CDR3 region has 14 residues. Per germline, CDR1 SQVTM and CDR2 ANQGSEA. V dropped 7 bases and J dropped 1 base, with 13 bases sitting between them. In nucleotides, the CDR3 is TGCAGCGCGAGGGCAGGCCAGAACACCGGGGAGCTGTTTTTT. This sequence encodes CSARAGQNTGELFF.

This chain links TRBV30 with TRBJ2-4, with 7 bases fitting TRBD1. V lost 3 bases, J lost 7 bases, and 3 bases stayed unmatched. This CDR3 is 12 amino acids long. Germline assignment: CDR1 GTSNPN and CDR2 SVGIG (reference sequence). The CDR3 DNA is TGTGCCTGGAGCTTGACAGGGAACATTCAGTACTTC. This encodes CAWSLTGNIQYF.

This clonotype has just a few counts. Here the CDR3 reads CASSLMFGTDSNQPQHF. CDR3 coding DNA: TGTGCCAGCAGTTTAATGTTCGGGACAGATAGCAATCAGCCCCAGCATTTT. The chain links TRBV28 to TRBJ1-5, with 7 positions matching TRBD1. Germline trimming cut 2 bases from V and 0 bases from J; bases unmatched to any gene: 7. CDR3 length equals 17 residues. Germline values: CDR1 MDHEN, CDR2 SYDVKM.

This clonotype was seen at least ten times. The rearrangement joins TRBV5-1 to TRBJ2-3, with 8 bases lining up with TRBD1. J lost 3 bases, V lost 1 base, and 4 bases had no gene match. CDR3 length equals 15 residues. Per germline, CDR1 SGHRS and CDR2 YFSETQ. The chain's CDR3 is CASSLTGGWTDTQYF. The CDR3 DNA reads as TGCGCCAGCAGCTTGACAGGGGGTTGGACAGATACGCAGTATTTT.

This chain joins TRBV7-8 and TRBJ2-1, with TRBD1 matching over 10 bases. The CDR3 totals 16 residues. V was clipped by 1 base and J by 6 bases; unmatched bases: 6. Germline CDR1 SGHVS, CDR2 FQNEAQ. CDR3 in amino acids: CASSLGPGTGVNEQFF. CDR3 DNA: TGTGCCAGCAGCTTAGGTCCCGGGACAGGGGTCAATGAGCAGTTCTTC.

The sample holds a few counts of this clonotype. This chain uses TRBV7-9 with TRBJ2-7; D not resolved. The CDR3 contains 13 residues. V lost 3 bases and J 4 bases, leaving 10 bases between the germline ends. Germline V CDR1 and CDR2: SEHNR, FQNEAQ (reference sequence). CDR3 amino acids: CASSFLDQYEQYF. The CDR3 region has the DNA TGTGCCAGCAGCTTCTTAGACCAGTACGAGCAGTACTTC.

CDR3 residues: CASSLRGRGADGYTF. The CDR3 region has the DNA TGTGCCAGCAGCTTAAGAGGCCGGGGGGCGGATGGCTACACCTTC. The chain carries TRBV7-8 and TRBJ1-2; tentatively, D is TRBD1 (6 bases). Germline V lookup: CDR1 SGHVS, CDR2 FQNEAQ. The CDR3 extends over 15 amino acids. V was cut by 2 bases and J by 6 bases, with 16 bases left in between.

V and J are TRBV30 and TRBJ2-2; tentatively, D is TRBD1 or TRBD2 (5 bases each). Germline lookup yields CDR1 GTSNPN and CDR2 SVGIG (reference sequence). V was clipped by 4 bases and J by 4 bases, with 10 bases between them. The CDR3 contains 13 residues. The CDR3 is CAWKGSGTGELFF. CDR3 sequence (DNA): TGTGCCTGGAAGGGGAGCGGCACCGGGGAGCTGTTTTTT. Combining the CDR3 with reference TRBV30 and TRBJ2-2 gives the whole variable domain SQTIHQWPATLVQPVGSPLSLECTVEGTSNPNLYWYRQAAGRGLQLLFYSVGIGQISSEVPQNLSASRPQDRQFILSSKKLLLSDSGFYLCAWKGSGTGELFFGEGSRLTVL.

This clonotype was recorded a few times. This chain uses TRBV5-4 with TRBJ2-2; no clear D. CDR3 length: 15 amino acids. V gave up 0 bases and J gave up 0 bases, with 6 bases separating them. Germline V CDR1 and CDR2: SGHNT, YYREEE (reference sequence). The CDR3 is CASSLDGSNTGELFF. CDR3 nucleotide sequence: TGTGCCAGCAGCTTGGACGGCTCGAACACCGGGGAGCTGTTTTTT.

V and J are TRBV7-2 and TRBJ2-1; the D is unclear. V gave up 1 base and J gave up 8 bases, with 9 bases separating them. The CDR3 sequence is 13 residues long. Germline V gene data show CDR1 as SGHTA and CDR2 as FQGNSA. This CDR3 reads CASSLDQLYEQFF. As DNA, the CDR3 is TGTGCCAGCAGCTTAGACCAGCTGTATGAGCAGTTCTTC.